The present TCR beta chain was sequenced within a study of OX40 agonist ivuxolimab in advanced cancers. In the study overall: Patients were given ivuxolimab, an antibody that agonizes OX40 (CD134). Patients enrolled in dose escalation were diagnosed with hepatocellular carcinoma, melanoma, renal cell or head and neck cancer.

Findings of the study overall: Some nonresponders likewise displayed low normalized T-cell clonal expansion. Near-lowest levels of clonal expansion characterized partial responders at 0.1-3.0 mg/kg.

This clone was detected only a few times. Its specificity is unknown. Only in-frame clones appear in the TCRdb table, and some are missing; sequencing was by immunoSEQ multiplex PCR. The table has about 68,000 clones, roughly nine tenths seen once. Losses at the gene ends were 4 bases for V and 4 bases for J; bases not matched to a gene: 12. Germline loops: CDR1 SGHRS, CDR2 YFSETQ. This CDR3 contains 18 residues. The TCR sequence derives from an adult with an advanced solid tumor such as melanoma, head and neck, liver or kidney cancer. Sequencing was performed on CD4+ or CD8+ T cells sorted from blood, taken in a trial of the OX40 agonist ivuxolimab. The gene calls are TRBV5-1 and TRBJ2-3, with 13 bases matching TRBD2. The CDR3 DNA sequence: TGCGCCAGCAGCCTGCGGACTAGCGGGAGTGATTACTCAGATACGCAGTATTTT. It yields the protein CASSLRTSGSDYSDTQYF.